The 5 T cell receptor beta chains below were found in one sample sequenced in a study of T cell responses to AZD1222 COVID-19 vaccine. The data were produced by immunoSEQ multiplex PCR, yet TCRdb's version contains in-frame clones alone and is incomplete. This table holds 120,000 to 150,000 clones, 93% found once. The input for sequencing was peripheral blood, taken on day 0 of AZD1222 vaccination. The receptor source for this set is an adult in good health.

The chain couples TRBV5-4 to TRBJ1-2; D is uncertain. The ends were cut back, 4 bases at V and 8 bases at J, with 12 bases in the middle. The CDR3 sequence is 12 residues long. Germline-derived CDR1 and CDR2 are SGHNT and YYREEE (reference sequence). The CDR3 spells CASSPLGNGYTF. DNA for the CDR3: TGTGCCAGCAGCCCCCTGGGGAACGGCTACACCTTC.

The V and J genes are TRBV15 and TRBJ2-7; D is ambiguous. The CDR3 totals 13 residues. V lost 0 bases, J lost 7 bases, and 10 bases lay in between. Germline V CDR1 and CDR2: LNHNV, YYDKDF (reference sequence). Here the CDR3 DNA reads TGTGCCACCAGCAGAGATCCCCGCGGTGAGCAGTACTTC. As protein: CATSRDPRGEQYF. Looking up the rest from reference TRBV15 and TRBJ2-7 gives the full variable domain: DAMVIQNPRYQVTQFGKPVTLSCSQTLNHNVMYWYQQKSSQAPKLLFHYYDKDFNNEADTPDNFQSRRPNTSFCFLDIRSPGLGDTAMYLCATSRDPRGEQYFGPGTRLTVT.

The chain recombines TRBV19 with TRBJ2-7; D remains unclear. This CDR3 has 13 amino acids. The germline V gene encodes CDR1 LNHDA and CDR2 SQIVND (reference sequence). V shed 3 bases and J shed 5 bases, with 11 bases lying between them. The CDR3 sequence is CASSMADGDEQYF. The CDR3, as DNA: TGTGCCAGTAGTATGGCAGATGGGGACGAGCAGTACTTC.

Turning to this clone: This CDR3 is also generated by other DNA sequences in the sample. The chain links TRBV5-1 to TRBJ2-4; D is undetermined. The CDR3 covers 15 residues. Trimming left V 4 bases short and J 0 bases short, with 11 bases between. CDR1 is SGHRS, CDR2 YFSETQ, per germline. The CDR3 nucleotides are TGCGCCAGCAGCCTGGTCGGGCTAGCCAAAAACATTCAGTACTTC. Its translation is CASSLVGLAKNIQYF.

The chain combines TRBV11-2 with TRBJ2-7; 8 nucleotides line up with TRBD2. Germline V gives CDR1 SGHAT, CDR2 FQNNGV. CDR3 length: 15 residues. V lost 2 bases, J lost 3 bases, and 6 bases stayed unmatched. The CDR3 DNA reads as TGTGCCAGCAGCTTATTACCCGGGGGGGTCTACGAGCAGTACTTC. Translating it yields CASSLLPGGVYEQYF.